The clone carrying this T cell receptor (beta chain) was counted once. What it binds is not known. These data originate in a study of ipilimumab plus nivolumab after autologous stem cell transplantation. Study-level information: The myeloma cohort included high-risk transplant-naive patients and patients relapsing within 3 years of a first autologous transplant.

Patients got ipilimumab 1 mg/kg beginning 14 to 28 days post-transplant. Through week 26, nivolumab 3 mg/kg IV was given weeks 1, 4, 7, 10, then biweekly. Method: immunoSEQ multiplex PCR; TCRdb's copy keeps in-frame clones and lacks some. The profile shows fewer than 10,000 clones, roughly 71% of them singletons. Study outcomes and limitations: The authors say TCR, Treg and microbiome findings warrant further study.

Germline V lookup: CDR1 SGDLS, CDR2 YYNGEE. Trimming removed 4 bases from V and 4 bases from J, with 20 bases in between. The CDR3 covers 16 residues. This specimen was PBMCs, taken in a trial of ipilimumab plus nivolumab as post-transplant consolidation. The sequence derives from a female donor with multiple myeloma. The chain links TRBV9 to TRBJ2-5, with D perhaps given as TRBD1 or TRBD2 (5 bases each). The CDR3 DNA is TGTGCCAGCAGCTCCACGGACTGGCAGGGTGGAGAGACCCAGTACTTC. Translating gives CASSSTDWQGGETQYF. Combining the CDR3 with reference TRBV9 and TRBJ2-5 gives the whole variable domain DSGVTQTPKHLITATGQRVTLRCSPRSGDLSVYWYQQSLDQGLQFLIQYYNGEERAKGNILERFSAQQFPDLHSELNLSSLELGDSALYFCASSSTDWQGGETQYFGPGTRLLVL.